In this sample, the clone carrying this TCR beta chain turned up a few times. CDR3 length equals 15 residues. Germline V gene sequence: CDR1 SGDLS, CDR2 YYNGEE. V lost 0 bases to trimming and J lost 4 bases, with 13 bases between them. This entry comes from a study of immune evolution from preneoplasia to lung adenocarcinoma. Each case's diagnosis was confirmed by two pathologists on H&E. Nucleic acids came from premalignant or tumor cells enriched by macro-dissection. Libraries were prepared by immunoSEQ multiplex PCR; TCRdb keeps only in-frame clonotypes and omits some of them. The sample contains tens of thousands of clones, approximately 74% of which appear only once.

The V gene is TRBV9, the J gene TRBJ2-5, with D unclear. The sample was FFPE invasive lung adenocarcinoma tissue. This TCR derives from a person aged 60 to 70 with invasive lung adenocarcinoma. Some clones in this sample may be carry-over from other donors' samples. This CDR3 is CASSVGNNNGETQYF. The CDR3 DNA sequence: TGTGCCAGCAGCGTAGGGAATAATAATGGAGAGACCCAGTACTTC.